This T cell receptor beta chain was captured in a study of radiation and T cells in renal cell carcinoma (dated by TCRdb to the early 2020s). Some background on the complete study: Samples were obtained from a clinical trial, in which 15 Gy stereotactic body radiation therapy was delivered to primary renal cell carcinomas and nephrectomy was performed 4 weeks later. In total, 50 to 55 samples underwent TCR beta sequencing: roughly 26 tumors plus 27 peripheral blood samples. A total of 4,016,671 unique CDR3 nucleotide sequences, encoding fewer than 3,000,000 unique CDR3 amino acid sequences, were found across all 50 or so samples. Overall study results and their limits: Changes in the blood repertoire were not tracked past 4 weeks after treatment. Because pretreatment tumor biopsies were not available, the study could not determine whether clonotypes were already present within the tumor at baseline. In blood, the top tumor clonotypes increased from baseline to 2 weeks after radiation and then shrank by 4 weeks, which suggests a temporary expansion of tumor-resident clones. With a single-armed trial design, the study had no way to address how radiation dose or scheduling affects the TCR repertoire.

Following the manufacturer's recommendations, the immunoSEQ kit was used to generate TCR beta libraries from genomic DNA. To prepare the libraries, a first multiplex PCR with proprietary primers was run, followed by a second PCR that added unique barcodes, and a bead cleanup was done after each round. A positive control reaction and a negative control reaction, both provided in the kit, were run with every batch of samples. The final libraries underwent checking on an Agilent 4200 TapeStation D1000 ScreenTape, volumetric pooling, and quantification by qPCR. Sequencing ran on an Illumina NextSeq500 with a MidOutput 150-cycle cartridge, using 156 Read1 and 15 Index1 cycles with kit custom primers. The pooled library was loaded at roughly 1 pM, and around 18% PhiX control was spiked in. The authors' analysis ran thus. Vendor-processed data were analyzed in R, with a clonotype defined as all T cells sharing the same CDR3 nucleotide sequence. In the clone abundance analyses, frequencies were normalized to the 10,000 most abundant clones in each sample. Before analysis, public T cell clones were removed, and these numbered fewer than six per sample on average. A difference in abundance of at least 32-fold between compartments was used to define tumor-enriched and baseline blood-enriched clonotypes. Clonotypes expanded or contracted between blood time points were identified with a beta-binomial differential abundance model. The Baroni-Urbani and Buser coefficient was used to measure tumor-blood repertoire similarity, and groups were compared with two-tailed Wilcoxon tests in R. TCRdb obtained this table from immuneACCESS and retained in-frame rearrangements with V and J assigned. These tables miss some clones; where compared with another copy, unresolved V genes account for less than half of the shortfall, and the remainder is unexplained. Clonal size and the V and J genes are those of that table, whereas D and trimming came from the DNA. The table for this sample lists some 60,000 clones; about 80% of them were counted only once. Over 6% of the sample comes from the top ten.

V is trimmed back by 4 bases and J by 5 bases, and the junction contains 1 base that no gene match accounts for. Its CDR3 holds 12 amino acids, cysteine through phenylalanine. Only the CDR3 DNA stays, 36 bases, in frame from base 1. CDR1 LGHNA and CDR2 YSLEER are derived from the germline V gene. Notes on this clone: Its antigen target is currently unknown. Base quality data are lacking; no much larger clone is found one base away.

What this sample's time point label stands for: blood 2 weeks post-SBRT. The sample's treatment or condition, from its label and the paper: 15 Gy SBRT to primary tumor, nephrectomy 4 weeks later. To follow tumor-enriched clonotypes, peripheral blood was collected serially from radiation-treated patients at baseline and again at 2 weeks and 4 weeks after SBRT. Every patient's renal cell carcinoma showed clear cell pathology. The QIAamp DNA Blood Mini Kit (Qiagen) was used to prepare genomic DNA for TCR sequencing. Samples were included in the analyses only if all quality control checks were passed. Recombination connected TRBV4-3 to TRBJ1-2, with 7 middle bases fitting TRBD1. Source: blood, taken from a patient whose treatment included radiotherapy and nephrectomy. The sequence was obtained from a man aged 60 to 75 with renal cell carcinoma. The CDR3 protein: CASSPGGYGYTF. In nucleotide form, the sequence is TGCGCCAGCAGCCCAGGGGGATATGGCTACACCTTC.